This T cell receptor beta chain was found in a study of cytomegalovirus exposure and HLA in healthy donors (dated 2017 in TCRdb). Background for the entire study: An earlier analysis of a few hundred of the donors reported 276 Gb of sequence data and 100 million to 120 million unique TCR beta sequences obtained from around 180 million T cells. Among 300 to 500 genotyped donors of the cohort, an average of roughly 230,000 unique TCR beta nucleotide sequences was sequenced per donor, of which roughly 17% were non-productive. To study patterns of TCR occurrence, a later analysis re-analyzed previously published TCR beta repertoires from around 660 donors and added high-resolution HLA genotyping. A later genetic analysis took genome-wide SNP genotypes for about 65% of the 666 donors and used that subset as a discovery cohort. Of the approximately 370 genotyped donors, 70% to 90% were placed in the genetic ancestry cluster associated with self-reported Caucasian donors. Donor age, sex, ethnicity and CMV serostatus were compiled together with the repertoire data. HLA typing covered class I and class II loci at four-digit resolution. The number of typed donors differed by locus: about 620-640 for A, B, C, DRB1 and DQB1; 500 to 550 for DQA1; some 610 for DPA1; and 400 to 480 for DPB1. Using immunosequencing, the study profiled T cell repertoires from about 620 subjects and related those repertoires to cytomegalovirus serostatus. In addition to the first cohort of 666 subjects, a separate validation cohort of 120 different subjects was used. The study combined high-throughput TCR immunosequencing, statistical association of individual TCRs with disease status, and machine learning to predict cytomegalovirus infection status. Rather than using new phenotypic data, the later analysis identified candidate immune exposures from TCR beta sequences and from how often those sequences occurred across donors. Roughly 300 gigabases of sequencing data and some 85 million unique TCR sequences were included in an early release covering 550 to 650 HLA-typed donors. The aim of the study was to test whether cataloging public T cell receptors could identify signatures of past pathogen exposure. All discovery cohort repertoires had been generated on a single sequencing platform. An earlier analysis of 500 to 750 of the donors applied high-throughput TCR beta sequencing to assess whether each TCR beta V gene segment acted as functional or pseudogenic. About five DR-DQ haplotypes were treated as single units for association and clustering because of strong linkage in the cohort.

The cohort was made up of approximately 670 healthy bone marrow donors. At the time of sampling, every cohort member was nominally healthy, though immune exposures that went unrecorded were likely present. The donor tested CMV seronegative, placing the donor among the 350 or so seronegative members of the cohort. A peripheral blood sample was provided by each donor, and peripheral blood mononuclear cells were used for TCR beta sequencing. The Qiagen DNeasy Blood Extraction Kit was used to extract genomic DNA from the blood cell samples. The sample holds a few counts of this clone. This clone's antigen is unknown. One base away there is no much larger clone; base qualities are not given. Study-level results and caveats: The study listed approximately 150 TCR beta chains as associated with cytomegalovirus. In a later analysis, HLA-associated TCR beta chains showed more clonal expansion and lower generation probabilities than non-associated chains that were equally common. The earlier analysis of approximately 560 of the donors excluded roughly 16 rarely observed V segments, including chromosome 9 orphons, because counts were too low. Only TCR beta chains were sequenced in this cohort, and the absence of alpha or paired-chain data limited detectable features. In a later analysis, most CMV-associated TCR beta chains were found to appear HLA-restricted, with HLA associations seemingly driven largely by CMV exposure. An association between a missense DCLRE1C variant and V-gene and J-gene trimming of TCR beta chains was found in a later genetic analysis and replicated in an independent cohort. Most TCR sequences were seen in very few donors, while some public TCRs were found in many individuals. Assigning TCR associations to individual alleles was difficult when HLA alleles, especially DR and DQ, strongly co-occurred. Broadly in line with IMGT annotations, most TCR beta V segments showed up in productive rearrangements about 87% or about 30% of the time in an earlier analysis of several hundred of the donors. Compared with the roughly 700-donor mean, donors in an Asian-associated ancestry cluster had fewer N-insertions in productive TCRs, according to a later genetic analysis. Some IMGT-functional V segments, including TRBV6-2 and TRBV6-3, could not be told apart with the 87-base-pair reads, so those segments were excluded. Sequencing depth was assumed to be roughly uniform across donors in the presence/absence analyses, though that assumption may not hold. Correlated functional status among segregating V segments might reflect linkage disequilibrium, but an unknown experimental factor could not be ruled out. Several of the top co-occurrence clusters appeared to be linked to parvovirus B19, influenza, CMV and Epstein-Barr virus, according to a later analysis. Because HLA typing was missing for some donors at each locus, association tests included only the typed subset. The classifier was reported to diagnose cytomegalovirus status with high specificity and sensitivity in both the original cohort and the validation cohort. A cluster of highly shared sequence variants was judged likely to be a technical artifact of the sequencing pipeline. In a later analysis, about 16,000 TCR beta sequences were associated with specific HLA alleles at a false discovery rate of 0.05. In vitro tests confirmed that a few of the cytomegalovirus-associated TCR beta chains recognize cytomegalovirus antigens. A further reported finding was that TCR beta sequences accurately predicted the HLA-A and HLA-B alleles for most subjects in the first cohort. For the cohort, immune exposure information was limited to CMV serostatus. A later analysis found that TCR association rates varied across HLA loci, with DRB1 alleles showing the most associated TCRs and HLA-C alleles the fewest. The authors suggested that the approach could potentially be generalized to other disease states and immunological phenotypes.

The CDR3 measures 15 amino acids from cysteine to phenylalanine. The DNA shown is the 45-base CDR3, in frame from base 1. Trimming takes 2 bases from V and 7 bases from J, and the germline ends sit 18 bases apart. The germline V gene gives CDR1 as SGHRS and CDR2 as YFSETQ. Receptor amplification or capture employed the immunoSEQ multiplex PCR assay. The multiplex PCR relied on a mix of 60 forward primers for TCR Vbeta segments and 13 reverse primers for TCR Jbeta segments. The CDR3 region of rearranged TCR beta genes was amplified from genomic DNA by a multiplex PCR assay. Amplified TCR beta libraries were sequenced as 87-base-pair reads on the Illumina HiSeq System. In the paper's pipeline: A later analysis counted 65 million to 90 million unique TCR beta chains across the 600 to 850 repertoires, and some 11 million of these chains were shared by at least two donors. A nearest-neighbor algorithm error-corrected the raw reads and collapsed the reads into unique sequences, merging closely related sequences to remove PCR and sequencing errors. CDR3 sequences were aligned to IMGT reference sequences to assign V, D and J gene segments. Each retained sequence needed at least a six-nucleotide match to both a V gene segment and a J gene segment. A rearrangement counted as productive if the CDR3 had no stop codons and remained in frame with V and J, and every other rearrangement counted as non-productive. CDR3 was defined by IMGT convention, running from the second conserved V-encoded cysteine to the conserved J-encoded phenylalanine. In an earlier analysis of more than 550 of the donors, sequences lacking an unambiguous match to a single V gene segment were excluded. In an earlier analysis of roughly 500 of the donors, V segments were called functional above 56.7% productive rearrangements and were called segregating when the between-donor standard deviation exceeded 5%. To diagnose cytomegalovirus status from the catalog of TCR beta chain sequences, a statistical classification framework was built. In a later analysis, V and J genes were assigned by comparing TCR nucleotide sequences against IMGT/GENE-DB human TR gene sequences. A later analysis assigned CDR3 sequences and most-parsimonious VDJ recombination scenarios with the TCRdist pipeline. A later analysis defined each TCR beta chain by its CDR3 amino acid sequence plus V-gene family, and excluded reads lacking a unique V-gene family. In a later analysis, approximately 590 highly shared, low-generation-probability nucleotide sequences were removed to address suspected cross-contamination and a sequencing artifact. For each public chain, a later analysis derived a clonal expansion index from normalized ranks of inferred template counts within each repertoire. In a later analysis, generation probabilities were computed using a VDJ recombination model fitted to out-of-frame rearrangements, and the results were checked against IGoR. In a later analysis, TCR-TCR, TCR-HLA and TCR-CMV co-occurrence was scored with hypergeometric tests, and a repertoire-size bias correction was applied to TCR pairs. False discovery rates were estimated in a later analysis by permuting HLA or CMV assignments 20 times. In a later analysis, co-occurring TCRs were grouped using DBSCAN, and TCRdist sequence similarity was added for clustering within HLA-allele-positive subsets. For co-occurrence clustering, repertoires with fewer than 30,000 or more than 120,000 public chains were excluded, along with five or six repertoires with anomalous nucleotide sharing. TCRdb took this table from immuneACCESS and kept in-frame rearrangements with V and J called. Such tables lack part of the clones; where checked against another copy, unresolved V genes explain under half of the gap, and the rest is unexplained. V and J calls and clone size are those listed in that table; D and trimming were worked out from the DNA. The sample contains 85,000 to 130,000 clones, around 83% of them found a single time. The ten top clones hold 1.2% of the sample.

Sequenced input: PBMCs. Rearrangement joined TRBV5-1 to TRBJ2-5; possibly the D gene is TRBD2, per 6 matching bases. The sequence was collected from a woman aged 18-29 years in good health and CMV-seronegative. The nucleotides read TGCGCCAGCAGCTTTTCCCTAGCGACTTCCGGGACCCAGTACTTC. Its translation is CASSFSLATSGTQYF.